This T cell receptor beta chain was retrieved from a study of vaccination effects on CD4 cells after COVID-19. Findings and caveats of the study: Clonal contraction was marked in infection- and vaccine-induced clones late after vaccination. Healthy vaccine recipients' vaccine-induced clones were almost all SARS-CoV-2 mono-reactive.

J was trimmed by 5 bases and V by 6 bases; bases with no gene match: 5. Per the germline V gene, CDR1 is SGHRS and CDR2 is YFSETQ. The CDR3 spans 13 residues. Before sequencing, viral peptide pools were used by the ViraFEST assay to expand antigen-specific CD4+ T cells. It was after approximately 11 days of culture that CD4+ T cells were isolated. Vaccine recipients, nucleocapsid antibody negative, had no prior SARS-CoV-2 infection. IL-2 medium supplanted half the medium on days 3 and 7. Generated by immunoSEQ multiplex PCR, the TCRdb table keeps only in-frame clones and is missing some. Among roughly 65,000 clones listed, less than 85% were seen once. Comments on this clone: No antigen is known for it.

This sequence originates from a human donor who received a COVID-19 vaccine. Sequencing used CD4+ T cells from PBMCs cultured with HCoV-NL63 spike peptides, obtained before COVID-19 vaccination. The rearrangement links TRBV5-1 to TRBJ2-5, with TRBD1 identical over 9 bases. The CDR3 protein is CASTGTGMETQYF. CDR3 in DNA: TGCGCCAGCACAGGGACAGGGATGGAGACCCAGTACTTC. The full variable domain, in which reference TRBV5-1 and TRBJ2-5 provide the parts outside the CDR3, is KAGVTQTPRYLIKTRGQQVTLSCSPISGHRSVSWYQQTPGQGLQFLFEYFSETQRNKGNFPGRFSGRQFSNSRSEMNVSTLELGDSALYLCASTGTGMETQYFGPGTRLLVL.